The next 15 T cell receptor beta chains were all read from a single sample in a study of T cells in Graves' hyperthyroidism and ophthalmopathy. Amplification yielded TCR beta CDR3 regions, with RNA transcripts as the source. The primer set for the first-round RT-PCR of the TCR CDR3 was HTBI. One entry per CDR3 protein results from TCRdb running MiXCR on the multiplex PCR reads. The repertoire holds approximately 210,000 distinct CDR3 sequences, over 15% seen once, with approximately 50% in the top ten. The specimen was blood. The source of these receptors is a man in his fifties with Graves' hyperthyroidism.

The table lists this clonotype with a few counts. The V and J genes are TRBV5-1 and TRBJ2-7; TRBD1 might be the D (5 bases). Per the germline V gene, CDR1 is SGHRS and CDR2 is YFSETQ. The CDR3 is made up of 14 amino acids. Trimming removed 4 bases from V and 7 bases from J, with 18 bases in between. The CDR3 reads CASSRAGPSEEQYF. For the CDR3, the DNA is TGCGCCAGCAGCCGGGCAGGGCCCTCAGAGGAGCAGTACTTC.

The chain uses TRBV7-9 and TRBJ1-4, with D tentatively TRBD1 (5 bases). From germline, CDR1 is SEHNR and CDR2 FQNEAQ (reference sequence). CDR3 length: 14 residues. Trimming took 5 bases from V and 7 from J, leaving 14 bases between them. CDR3 nucleotides: TGTGCCAGCAGCCCCTTGGTAAGGGGTGAAAAACTGTTTTTT. This translates into CASSPLVRGEKLFF.

This clonotype showed up just a few times. This rearrangement joins TRBV29-1 to TRBJ2-1; 13 bases map to TRBD2. This CDR3 has 13 residues. V lost 7 bases and J lost 7; bases outside the gene matches: 4. The germline gives CDR1 SQVTM, CDR2 ANQGSEA. The CDR3 DNA is TGCAGCGAGCGGACTAGCGGGAGAAATGAGCAGTTCTTC. It encodes CSERTSGRNEQFF.

This clonotype was seen ten or more times. The rearrangement links TRBV7-2 to TRBJ2-7; 14 bases are a match to TRBD2. V gave up 5 bases and J gave up 0 bases; unmatched junction bases: 3. Per germline, CDR1 SGHTA and CDR2 FQGNSA. The CDR3 is 16 amino acids. As DNA, the CDR3 is TGTGCCAGCAGCCTAGGGACTAGCGGGAGCTCCTACGAGCAGTACTTC. Protein sequence: CASSLGTSGSSYEQYF.

The rearrangement joins TRBV30 to TRBJ1-5, with D perhaps TRBD1 (5 bases). V lost 2 bases and J lost 5, with 13 bases in between. The length of the CDR3 is 14 residues. The germline V gene encodes CDR1 GTSNPN and CDR2 SVGIG (reference sequence). The CDR3 coding sequence is TGTGCCTGGAGTCGCCTCCGGGGGGATCAGCCCCAGCATTTT. This translates into CAWSRLRGDQPQHF.

This clonotype was seen many times. This sequence joins TRBV7-3 and TRBJ2-3; 10 bases are shared with TRBD1. V was pared by 1 base and J by 7 bases, with 2 bases of the junction left unmatched. CDR1 is SGHTA, CDR2 FQGTGA, per germline. The CDR3 runs to 14 residues. The CDR3 nucleotides read TGTGCCAGCAGCTTAATGGGACAGGGGCATACGCAGTATTTT. Translation gives CASSLMGQGHTQYF.

The rearrangement joins TRBV4-1 to TRBJ1-4; D possibly corresponds to TRBD1 (6 bases). Germline assignment: CDR1 MGHRA and CDR2 YSYEKL. V dropped 1 base and J dropped 3 bases, with 9 bases sitting between them. The length of the CDR3 is 15 residues. CDR3 residues: CASSQVSGANEKLFF. CDR3 bases: TGCGCCAGCAGCCAAGTCTCAGGGGCTAATGAAAAACTGTTTTTT.

This clonotype was detected many times. The rearrangement joins TRBV12-3 or TRBV12-4 to TRBJ2-2, with no clear D. Trimming took 3 bases from V and 2 from J, leaving 7 bases between them. This CDR3 has 14 residues. CDR3 protein: CASSFNRNTGELFF. In nucleotides, the CDR3 is TGTGCCAGCAGTTTTAACCGAAACACCGGGGAGCTGTTTTTT.

Ten or more counts support this clonotype. V and J are TRBV11-3 and TRBJ2-1; 8 positions match TRBD2. Germline lookup yields CDR1 SGHNT and CDR2 YENEEA. With V trimmed by 7 bases and J by 8 bases, 13 bases remained unmatched. The CDR3 loop spans 15 amino acids. The CDR3 here is CASTPRSGSRDEQFF. The DNA for the CDR3 is TGTGCCAGCACCCCCCGGAGCGGGAGTCGTGATGAGCAGTTCTTC.

This clonotype has at least ten counts. The chain links TRBV12-3 or TRBV12-4 to TRBJ2-2, with D possibly being TRBD1 (5 bases). This CDR3 is 15 amino acids long. V was cut by 4 bases and J by 6 bases, with 15 bases left in between. CDR3 loop: CASSWTRLGPGELFF. Written as DNA, the CDR3 is TGTGCCAGCAGTTGGACACGGTTAGGTCCCGGGGAGCTGTTTTTT.

On this clonotype: This may be a read error, as it is one base from a much larger clone. The chain recombines TRBV6-2 or TRBV6-3 with TRBJ1-4, with D hard to call. Germline V gene sequence: CDR1 MNHEY, CDR2 SVGEGT. CDR3 length: 12 amino acids. The CDR3 loop is CASSPSDEKRFF. CDR3 coding DNA: TGTGCCAGCAGCCCATCGGACGAAAAACGGTTTTTT.

This chain uses TRBV28 with TRBJ2-2; 10 bases match TRBD1. From germline, CDR1 is MDHEN and CDR2 SYDVKM. V was clipped by 4 bases and J by 6 bases; unmatched bases: 8. The CDR3 loop spans 16 amino acids. Here the CDR3 DNA reads TGTGCCAGCAGTTCAGCTTCGACAGGGGGCGCCGGGGAGCTGTTTTTT. Amino acids: CASSSASTGGAGELFF. Based on the CDR3 plus reference TRBV28 and TRBJ2-2, the full variable domain is DVKVTQSSRYLVKRTGEKVFLECVQDMDHENMFWYRQDPGLGLRLIYFSYDVKMKEKGDIPEGYSVSREKKERFSLILESASTNQTSMYLCASSSASTGGAGELFFGEGSRLTVL.

This clonotype was recorded at least ten times. The CDR3 sequence is CAWTITSGSFNEQFF. CDR3 coding DNA: TGTGCCTGGACGATCACTAGCGGGAGCTTCAATGAGCAGTTCTTC. The gene calls are TRBV30 and TRBJ2-1; TRBD2 matches 11 bases. The V gene end was trimmed by 4 bases and the J gene end by 6 bases; junction bases not matched to a gene: 8. The germline CDR1 and CDR2 sequences are GTSNPN and SVGIG (reference sequence). CDR3 length: 15 amino acids.

This clonotype was seen repeatedly, ten times or more. This rearrangement joins TRBV18 to TRBJ2-7; a possible D gene is TRBD1 (6 bases). The V gene's germline CDR1 is KGHSH and CDR2 LQKENI. The CDR3 loop spans 12 amino acids. V was cut by 6 bases and J by 3 bases, with 9 bases left in between. The CDR3 loop is CASSHRDYEQYF. Written as DNA, the CDR3 is TGTGCCAGCTCTCACAGGGACTACGAGCAGTACTTC. Variable domain in full (rest from reference TRBV18 and TRBJ2-7): NAGVMQNPRHLVRRRGQEARLRCSPMKGHSHVYWYRQLPEEGLKFMVYLQKENIIDESGMPKERFSAEFPKEGPSILRIQQVVRGDSAAYFCASSHRDYEQYFGPGTRLTVT.

In its sample, this clonotype was seen many times. This sequence joins TRBV6-5 and TRBJ2-7; tentative D call: TRBD2 (5 bases). Deletions cut 2 bases from V and 7 bases from J, with 15 bases between. This CDR3 spans 14 amino acids. CDR1 MNHEY and CDR2 SVGAGI come from the germline V gene. The CDR3 spells CASSYGGGSGEQYF. The CDR3, as DNA: TGTGCCAGCAGTTACGGTGGCGGTTCGGGGGAGCAGTACTTC.